The subject of this entry is one T cell receptor beta chain. The germline gives CDR1 SGHRS, CDR2 YFSETQ. V lost 3 bases to trimming and J lost 4 bases; unmatched junction nucleotides: 22. CDR3 size: 20 residues. These data originate in a study of blood T cell repertoires in COVID-19. About the study: From the United States, Italy and Spain came samples of acute and convalescent COVID-19. T cells, B-cell-depleted T cells, or PBMCs provided the cDNA or gDNA that served as material.

Methods used by the authors: Estimation of nucleated cell counts relied on the amplification of reference gene primers. Repertoires were generated with immunoSEQ multiplex PCR, while TCRdb's copy carries only in-frame clones and drops some. That table supplies the V and J calls and clone size; D and trimming were determined from the DNA. In the table there are fewer than 300,000 clones, about 90% of which are singletons. This clonotype was sampled from a woman aged 45 to 65 with COVID-19, enrolled during active disease. Sequenced material: peripheral blood. The rearrangement joins TRBV5-1 to TRBJ2-3; TRBD1 matches 8 bases. CDR3 sequence: CASSSNPTGQGPGWPDTQYF. CDR3 nucleotide sequence: TGCGCCAGCAGCTCGAACCCTACAGGACAGGGCCCGGGGTGGCCAGATACGCAGTATTTT. Full variable domain (remainder filled in from reference TRBV5-1 and TRBJ2-3): KAGVTQTPRYLIKTRGQQVTLSCSPISGHRSVSWYQQTPGQGLQFLFEYFSETQRNKGNFPGRFSGRQFSNSRSEMNVSTLELGDSALYLCASSSNPTGQGPGWPDTQYFGPGTRLTVL.